The clone carrying this T cell receptor beta chain came up a few times. Building the TCR beta libraries relied on iRepertoire HTBI primers, and CDR3 regions underwent Arm-PCR. TCRdb itself ran the multiplex PCR reads through MiXCR, one entry per CDR3 protein. Here the sample spans 450,000 to 600,000 distinct CDR3 sequences, approximately 15% being singletons. The data originate from a study of regulatory T cells in long-lasting Graves disease. Turning to the study itself: Patients newly diagnosed with Graves' had been on antithyroid drugs for under 3 months.

Time point described: newly diagnosed GD, antithyroid drugs for less than 3 months. Making the TCR library involved RNA that had been extracted from PBMCs. A further study also used this sample, focusing on T cells in Graves' hyperthyroidism and ophthalmopathy. From that study: Thyroid ultrasound, orbital computed tomography, clinical symptoms, and serum thyroxine and TRAb underpinned diagnoses. Using the HTBI primer set, a first-round RT-PCR was run on the TCR CDR3.

This receptor was obtained from a man under 40 with Graves disease. The sample was peripheral blood mononuclear cells (PBMCs), taken at new diagnosis, from a patient treated with antithyroid drugs.

The CDR3 nucleotides are TGTGCCAGTCGGACAGGGAGTCTAAATTCACCCCTCCACTTT. Protein sequence: CASRTGSLNSPLHF. The rearrangement joins TRBV19 to TRBJ1-6, with 8 bases aligning to TRBD1. The CDR3 consists of 14 residues. With V trimmed by 8 bases and J by 7 bases, 7 bases remained unmatched. Per germline, CDR1 LNHDA and CDR2 SQIVND (reference sequence).